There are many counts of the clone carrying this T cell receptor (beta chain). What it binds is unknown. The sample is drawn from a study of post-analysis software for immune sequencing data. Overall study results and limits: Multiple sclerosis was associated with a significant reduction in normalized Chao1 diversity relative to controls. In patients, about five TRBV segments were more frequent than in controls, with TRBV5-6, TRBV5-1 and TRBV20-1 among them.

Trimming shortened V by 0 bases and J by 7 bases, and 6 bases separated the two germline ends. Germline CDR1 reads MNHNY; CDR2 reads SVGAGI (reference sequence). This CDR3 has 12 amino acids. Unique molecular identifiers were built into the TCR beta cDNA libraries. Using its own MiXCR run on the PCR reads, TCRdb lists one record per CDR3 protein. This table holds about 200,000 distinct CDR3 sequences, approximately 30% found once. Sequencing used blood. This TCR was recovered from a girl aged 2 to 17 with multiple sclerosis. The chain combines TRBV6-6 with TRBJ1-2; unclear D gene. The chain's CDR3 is CASSYSTLGYTF. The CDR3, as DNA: TGTGCCAGCAGTTACTCGACCCTTGGCTACACCTTC.